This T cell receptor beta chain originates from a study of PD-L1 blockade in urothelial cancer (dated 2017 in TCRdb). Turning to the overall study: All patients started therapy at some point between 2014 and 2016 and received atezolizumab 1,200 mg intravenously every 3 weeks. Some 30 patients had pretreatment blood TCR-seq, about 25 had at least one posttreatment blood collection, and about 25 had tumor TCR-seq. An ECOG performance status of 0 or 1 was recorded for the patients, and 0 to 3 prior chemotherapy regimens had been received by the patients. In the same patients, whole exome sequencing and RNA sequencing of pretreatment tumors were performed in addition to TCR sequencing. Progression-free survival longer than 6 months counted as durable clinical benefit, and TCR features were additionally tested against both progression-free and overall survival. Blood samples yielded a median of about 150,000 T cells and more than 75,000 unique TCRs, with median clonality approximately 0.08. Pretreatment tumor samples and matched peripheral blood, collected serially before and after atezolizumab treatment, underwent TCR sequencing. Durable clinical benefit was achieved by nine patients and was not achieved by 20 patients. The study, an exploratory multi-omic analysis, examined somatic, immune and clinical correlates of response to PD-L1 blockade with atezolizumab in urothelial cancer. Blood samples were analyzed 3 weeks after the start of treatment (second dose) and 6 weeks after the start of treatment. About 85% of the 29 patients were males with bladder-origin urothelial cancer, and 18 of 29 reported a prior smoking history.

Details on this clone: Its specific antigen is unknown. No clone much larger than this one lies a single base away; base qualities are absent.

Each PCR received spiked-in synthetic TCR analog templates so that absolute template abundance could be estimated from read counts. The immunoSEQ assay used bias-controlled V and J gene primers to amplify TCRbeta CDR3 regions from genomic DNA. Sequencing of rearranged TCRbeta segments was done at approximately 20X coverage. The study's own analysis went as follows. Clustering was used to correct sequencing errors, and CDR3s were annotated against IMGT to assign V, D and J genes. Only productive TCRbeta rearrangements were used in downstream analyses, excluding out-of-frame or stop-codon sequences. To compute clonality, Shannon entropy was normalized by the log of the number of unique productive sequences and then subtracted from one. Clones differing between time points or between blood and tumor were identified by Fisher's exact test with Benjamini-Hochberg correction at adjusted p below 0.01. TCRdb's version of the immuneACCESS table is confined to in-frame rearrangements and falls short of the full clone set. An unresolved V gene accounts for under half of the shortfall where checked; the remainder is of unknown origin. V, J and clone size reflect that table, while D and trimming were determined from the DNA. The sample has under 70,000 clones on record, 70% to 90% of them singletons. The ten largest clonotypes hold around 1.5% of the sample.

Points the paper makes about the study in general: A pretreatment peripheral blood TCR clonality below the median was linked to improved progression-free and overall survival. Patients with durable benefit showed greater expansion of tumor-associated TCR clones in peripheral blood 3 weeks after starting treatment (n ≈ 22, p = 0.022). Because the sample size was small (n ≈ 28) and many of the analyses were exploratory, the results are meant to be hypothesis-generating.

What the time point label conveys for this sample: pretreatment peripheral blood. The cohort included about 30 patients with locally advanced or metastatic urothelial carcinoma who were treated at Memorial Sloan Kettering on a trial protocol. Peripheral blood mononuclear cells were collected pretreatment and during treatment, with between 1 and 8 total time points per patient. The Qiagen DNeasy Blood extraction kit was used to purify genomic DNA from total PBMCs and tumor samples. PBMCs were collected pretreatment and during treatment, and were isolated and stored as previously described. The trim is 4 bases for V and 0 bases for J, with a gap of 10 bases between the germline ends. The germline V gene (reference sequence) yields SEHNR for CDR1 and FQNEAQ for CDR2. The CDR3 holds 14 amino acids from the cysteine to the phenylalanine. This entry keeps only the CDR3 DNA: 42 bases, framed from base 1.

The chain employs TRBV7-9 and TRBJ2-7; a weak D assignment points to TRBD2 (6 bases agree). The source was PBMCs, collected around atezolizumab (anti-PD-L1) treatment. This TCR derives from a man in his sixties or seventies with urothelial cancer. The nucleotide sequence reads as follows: TGTGCCAGCAGCTCCGGGACTGACTCCTACGAGCAGTACTTC. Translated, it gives CASSSGTDSYEQYF.